Listed below are T cell receptor beta chains from one sample, sequenced in a study of tumor and adjacent non-tumor tissue in lung cancer. TCRdb redid the calling of the multiplex PCR reads with MiXCR, one entry per CDR3 protein. The table lists about 48,000 distinct CDR3 sequences, 55% to 65% of them singletons. The sample consisted of distant non-tumor lung tissue. Receptor source: a woman aged 70-85 years with non-small cell lung cancer. Both conserved end residues are part of each CDR3. The order of the fields is J gene, V gene, clone size, D gene, CDR3 protein, CDR3 DNA. The D gene is left open where the match is weak. Size values are once, few and many counts, or a class for expanded clones, and some rows have none.

>TRBJ2-1|TRBV28|NA|NA
CASSFATAEGYNEQFF
TGTGCCAGCAGTTTCGCGACGGCAGAAGGATACAATGAGCAGTTCTTC
>TRBJ1-1|TRBV6-6|NA|NA
CASLTGPYTEAIF
TGTGCCAGCTTGACGGGGCCGTACACTGAAGCTATCTTT
>TRBJ2-1|TRBV5-1|few|TRBD1
CASSPGTGGAGPGNEQFF
TGCGCCAGCAGCCCTGGGACAGGGGGCGCAGGTCCGGGGAATGAGCAGTTCTTC
>TRBJ2-7|TRBV7-8|NA|NA
CASSFRDDSYKQYF
TGTGCCAGCAGCTTCCGGGACGACTCCTACAAGCAGTACTTC
>TRBJ2-3|TRBV10-3|NA|NA
CAISAVQTTDTQYF
TGTGCCATCAGTGCTGTACAAACCACAGATACGCAGTATTTT
>TRBJ2-3|TRBV7-8|NA|NA
CANSLRGSTDTQYF
TGTGCCAACAGCTTACGGGGATCCACAGATACGCAGTATTTT
>TRBJ1-4|TRBV5-5|NA|NA
CASRQGSNEKLFF
TGTGCCAGCAGACAGGGCAGTAATGAAAAACTGTTTTTT
>TRBJ1-1|TRBV10-2|NA|NA
CASSEWSTLSTEAFF
TGCGCCAGCAGTGAGTGGAGCACCCTGAGCACTGAAGCCTTCTTT
>TRBJ2-7|TRBV10-3|NA|TRBD2
CTISESGASGRNEQYF
TGTACCATCAGTGAGTCTGGGGCTAGCGGGAGAAACGAGCAGTACTTC
>TRBJ2-3|TRBV7-2|NA|TRBD2
CASSLTSGADTQYF
TGTGCCAGCAGCCTTACTAGCGGGGCAGATACGCAGTATTTT
>TRBJ1-4|TRBV30|many|NA
CAWRGQEKLFF
TGTGCCTGGAGAGGACAGGAAAAACTGTTTTTT
>TRBJ1-1|TRBV12-3/TRBV12-4|many|NA
CASSLEGGTEAFF
TGTGCCAGCAGTTTAGAGGGGGGCACTGAAGCTTTCTTT
>TRBJ1-5|TRBV6-6|NA|NA
CASNADPSQPKHF
TGTGCCAGCAACGCGGACCCAAGTCAGCCCAAGCATTTT
>TRBJ1-2|TRBV29-1|NA|TRBD1
CSVITGTDDYTF
TGCAGCGTTATCACAGGGACAGATGACTACACCTTC
>TRBJ1-1|TRBV6-1|few|TRBD1
CASRKTGGPDTEAFF
TGTGCCAGCAGAAAGACAGGGGGCCCGGACACTGAAGCTTTCTTC
>TRBJ2-3|TRBV25-1|NA|NA
CASSFSGDQITQYF
TGTGCCAGCAGTTTTTCGGGGGACCAGATAACGCAGTATTTT
>TRBJ2-2|TRBV12-3/TRBV12-4|NA|NA
CASSRTGSGYGKLFF
TGTGCCAGTAGCCGTACAGGGTCGGGCTACGGGAAGCTGTTTTTT
>TRBJ1-2|TRBV29-1|NA|NA
CRVEVAGAGYTF
TGCAGGGTTGAAGTAGCAGGGGCCGGCTACACCTTC
>TRBJ2-3|TRBV28|many|NA
CASSFHVSDTQYF
TGTGCCAGCAGTTTCCATGTATCAGATACGCAGTATTTT
>TRBJ2-7|TRBV30|NA|TRBD1
CAWSLQGVREQYF
TGTGCCTGGAGTTTGCAGGGGGTGAGAGAGCAGTACTTC
>TRBJ2-3|TRBV6-6|NA|TRBD1
CASTKGTGGADTQYF
TGTGCCAGCACTAAAGGGACAGGGGGGGCAGATACGCAGTATTTT
>TRBJ1-2|TRBV14|many|TRBD1
CASRPGGASGYTF
TGTGCCAGCCGACCAGGGGGCGCGTCCGGCTACACCTTC
>TRBJ2-2|TRBV7-9|many|TRBD2
CASSSAGAGELFF
TGTGCCAGCAGCTCCGCGGGAGCCGGGGAGCTGTTTTTT
>TRBJ1-5|TRBV12-3/TRBV12-4|NA|NA
CTSSLAPGHGQPQHF
TGTACCAGCAGTTTAGCGCCGGGGCACGGTCAGCCCCAACATTTT
>TRBJ2-7|TRBV7-8|once|NA
CASGFLATEAGEQYF
TGTGCCAGCGGCTTCCTAGCGACAGAGGCTGGGGAGCAGTACTTC
>TRBJ2-5|TRBV13|many|TRBD2
CASSPRQAGSGETQYF
TGTGCCAGCAGCCCGCGACAAGCGGGGTCGGGGGAGACCCAGTACTTC
>TRBJ2-7|TRBV6-5|NA|TRBD1
CAATRQGRIEQYF
TGTGCCGCCACGCGACAGGGTCGCATAGAGCAGTACTTC
>TRBJ2-7|TRBV11-3|medium-sized|NA
CASSLSLASYEQYF
TGTGCCAGCAGCTTAAGTCTGGCCTCCTACGAGCAGTACTTC
>TRBJ1-4|TRBV5-1|NA|TRBD1
CASSRDRLNEKLFF
TGCGCCAGCAGTCGGGACAGACTTAATGAAAAACTGTTTTTT
>TRBJ2-1|TRBV11-2|few|NA
CASSLGGTDEQFF
TGTGCCAGCAGCTTAGGCGGTACTGATGAGCAGTTCTTC
>TRBJ1-1|TRBV29-1|many|NA
CSVRELNTEAFF
TGCAGCGTCCGAGAACTGAACACTGAAGCTTTCTTT
>TRBJ2-5|TRBV6-2/TRBV6-3|many|TRBD2
CASSYSSSGSETQYF
TGTGCCAGCAGTTACTCGTCTAGCGGGAGTGAGACCCAGTACTTC
>TRBJ2-1|TRBV20-1|many|TRBD2
CSARPPLGGQSSYNEQFF
TGCAGTGCCAGGCCACCGTTGGGAGGGCAGAGCTCCTACAATGAGCAGTTCTTC
>TRBJ2-3|TRBV20-1|few|TRBD2
CSADSGESTDTQYF
TGCAGTGCTGATAGCGGGGAGAGCACAGATACGCAGTATTTT
>TRBJ2-2|TRBV4-2|NA|NA
CASSQDWANTGELFF
TGTGCCAGCAGCCAAGATTGGGCGAACACCGGGGAGCTGTTTTTT
>TRBJ1-1|TRBV20-1|NA|NA
CSARDPRTAINTDAFF
TGCAGTGCTAGAGATCCGAGGACAGCCATAAACACTGACGCTTTCTTT
>TRBJ2-1|TRBV11-1|NA|NA
CVSSPGSVGEQLF
TGTGTCAGCAGCCCGGGATCCGTCGGTGAGCAGCTCTTC
>TRBJ2-2|TRBV14|many|NA
CASSPTLLFGTGELFF
TGTGCCAGCAGCCCAACACTCCTATTCGGCACCGGGGAGCTGTTTTTT
>TRBJ2-5|TRBV20-1|NA|NA
CSDRGRRGSSRETQYF
TGCAGTGATAGAGGTCGAAGGGGGTCGAGCCGAGAGACCCAGTACTTC
>TRBJ2-4|TRBV5-6|NA|TRBD1
CASSWTGENTQYF
TGTGCCAGCAGCTGGACAGGGGAGAACACTCAGTACTTC
>TRBJ2-1|TRBV7-2|NA|TRBD2
CASRYLAGGRNEQFF
TGTGCCAGCAGGTACCTAGCGGGAGGAAGGAATGAGCAGTTCTTC
>TRBJ2-3|TRBV11-1|NA|NA
CASSPHVDTEYF
TGTGCCAGCAGCCCGCACGTAGACACGGAGTACTTT
>TRBJ2-3|TRBV6-5|NA|NA
CANSYSGGTHYPDTQYF
TGTGCCAACAGTTACTCAGGAGGGACTCACTACCCAGATACACAGTATTTT
>TRBJ1-1|TRBV6-1|many|TRBD1
CASNHRGGTEAFF
TGTGCCAGCAATCACAGGGGAGGGACTGAAGCTTTCTTT
>TRBJ2-1|TRBV5-6|NA|NA
CVSSSLPGPEFF
TGTGTCAGCAGCTCTCTTCCGGGACCCGAGTTCTTC
>TRBJ1-2|TRBV5-6|NA|TRBD1
CASILYDRGLTYGNTF
TGTGCCAGCATCTTGTATGACAGGGGACTAACCTATGGCAACACCTTC
>TRBJ1-1|TRBV20-1|NA|NA
CSARVGVGRGSSNIEAFF
TGCAGTGCTAGAGTTGGAGTAGGGAGGGGTTCATCGAACATTGAAGCTTTCTTT
>TRBJ2-6|TRBV20-1|NA|NA
CNSQVSGANVLTF
TGCAACTCACAAGTCTCTGGGGCCAATGTCCTGACTTTC
>TRBJ2-3|TRBV11-1|NA|NA
CVSSPHVDMQYF
TGTGTCAGCAGCCCGCACGTAGATATGCAGTATTTT
>TRBJ2-3|TRBV20-1|NA|NA
CSAPRGGGTTDTQYF
TGCAGTGCTCCCCGGGGAGGCGGGACCACAGATACGCAGTATTTT
>TRBJ2-7|TRBV12-3/TRBV12-4|NA|NA
CASSIAAGSSYEQYF
TGTGCCAGCAGTATAGCCGCGGGGAGCTCCTACGAGCAGTACTTC